These 26 T cell receptor beta chains share one sample of origin, sequenced in a study of spatial heterogeneity in lung cancer. The study, taken as a whole, reports: Within tumors, counts of expanded alpha and beta TCRs tracked tumor mutation counts.

TCRdb passed the 5' RACE reads through MiXCR, listing each CDR3 protein once. The sample includes 7,500 to 9,500 distinct CDR3 sequences, around 7% of them seen just once. No antigens are known for them. Time point in this sample: sample taken at primary tumor resection. The source was lung tumor tissue, collected at surgery. These receptors were obtained from a male donor with early-stage non-small cell lung cancer.

This clonotype came up many times. This chain joins TRBV10-3 and TRBJ2-7, with TRBD1 identical over 8 bases. V lost 7 bases and J lost 0; bases outside the gene matches: 5. Germline loops: CDR1 ENHRY, CDR2 SYGVKD. The CDR3 length is 14 residues. The CDR3 is CAIKTGVASYEQYF. CDR3 coding DNA: TGTGCCATCAAGACAGGGGTAGCCTCCTACGAGCAGTACTTC.

This clonotype was observed at least ten times. This sequence joins TRBV7-9 and TRBJ1-1; D call uncertain. CDR3 length: 12 amino acids. Deletions cut 4 bases from V and 4 bases from J, with 7 bases between. Germline V gives CDR1 SEHNR, CDR2 FQNEAQ (reference sequence). CDR3 coding DNA: TGTGCCAGCAGCTGGGAAGGCACTGAAGCTTTCTTT. Amino acids: CASSWEGTEAFF.

By share of the sample, this clonotype is medium-sized. The genes are TRBV4-3 and TRBJ2-2, with 12 bases fitting TRBD2. V lost 2 bases to trimming and J lost 4 bases; unmatched junction nucleotides: 8. The CDR3 spans 18 residues. Germline lookup yields CDR1 LGHNA and CDR2 YSLEER. CDR3 in amino acids: CASSQSVLAGGGTGELFF. CDR3 in DNA: TGCGCCAGCAGCCAATCGGTTCTAGCGGGAGGGGGCACCGGGGAGCTGTTTTTT.

This clonotype is categorized as medium-sized. The chain carries TRBV5-1 and TRBJ2-7; TRBD1 agrees at 9 bases. Germline trimming cut 2 bases from V and 4 bases from J; bases unmatched to any gene: 4. CDR3 length equals 14 residues. The germline CDR1 and CDR2 sequences are SGHRS and YFSETQ. The CDR3 DNA follows: TGCGCCAGCAGCTTTGACAGGGGGTCGTACGAGCAGTACTTC. Amino acid sequence: CASSFDRGSYEQYF.

This clonotype is labeled as medium-sized. This chain links TRBV19 with TRBJ2-7; TRBD1 might be the D (6 bases). Trimming took 3 bases from V and 2 from J, leaving 11 bases between them. This CDR3 has 14 amino acids. CDR1 and CDR2 from the germline V gene are LNHDA and SQIVND (reference sequence). As DNA, the CDR3 is TGTGCCAGTAGTATGAGACAGGCCGCCTACGAGCAGTACTTC. Protein product: CASSMRQAAYEQYF. The entire variable domain, with the rest obtained from reference TRBV19 and TRBJ2-7, is as follows: DGGITQSPKYLFRKEGQNVTLSCEQNLNHDAMYWYRQDPGQGLRLIYYSQIVNDFQKGDIAEGYSVSREKKESFPLTVTSAQKNPTAFYLCASSMRQAAYEQYFGPGTRLTVT.

V and J are TRBV7-2 and TRBJ1-3, with a tentative D call TRBD1 (6 bases). Germline-derived CDR1 and CDR2 are SGHTA and FQGNSA. V dropped 3 bases and J dropped 3 bases, with 9 bases sitting between them. This CDR3 spans 14 amino acids. The CDR3 loop reads CASSLRTVGNTIYF. CDR3 bases: TGTGCCAGCAGCTTGCGGACAGTTGGAAACACCATATATTTT.

As for this clonotype: At one boundary the junction diverges from the germline segment, which might be a read error. The chain joins TRBV19 to TRBJ1-2, with 8 bases aligning to TRBD1. The CDR3 sequence is 15 residues long. Germline CDR1 and CDR2: LNHDA and SQIVND (reference sequence). For the CDR3, the DNA is TGTACCAGTAGACAACAGGGGACAGGTTCTTATGGCTACACCTTC. Residues: CTSRQQGTGSYGYTF.

By sample share, this clonotype is medium-sized. J is TRBJ2-3 and V is TRBV5-1, with D tentatively TRBD1 (6 bases). Trimming removed 0 bases at V and 7 bases at J, with 9 bases between. The CDR3 length is 13 residues. Germline-derived CDR1 and CDR2 are SGHRS and YFSETQ. CDR3 bases: TGCGCCAGCAGCTTGGACAGGGCCAATACGCAGTATTTT. As protein: CASSLDRANTQYF.

By sample share, this clonotype is medium-sized. V is TRBV20-1 and J is TRBJ1-5, with 7 bases identical to TRBD1. V gave up 5 bases and J gave up 3 bases; unmatched junction bases: 4. Germline CDR1 and CDR2: DFQATT and SNEGSKA (reference sequence). The CDR3 sequence is 13 residues long. For the CDR3, the DNA is TGCAGTGCTCTGACAGGGAACAATCAGCCCCAGCATTTT. Translated, it gives CSALTGNNQPQHF.

This clonotype was seen at least ten times. This chain joins TRBV20-1 and TRBJ2-7; 8 bases are shared with TRBD2. CDR1 DFQATT and CDR2 SNEGSKA come from the germline V gene (reference sequence). Trimming removed 0 bases from V and 5 bases from J; junction bases left unmatched: 9. The CDR3 is 15 residues long. The CDR3 reads CSARDLREDSNEQYF. CDR3 DNA sequence: TGCAGTGCTAGAGATCTGCGGGAGGATTCTAACGAGCAGTACTTC.

This clonotype was seen more than once but under ten times. The chain uses TRBV19 and TRBJ2-1; D remains unclear. Germline V gene lookup returns CDR1 LNHDA and CDR2 SQIVND (reference sequence). V gave up 1 base and J gave up 2 bases, with 15 bases separating them. The CDR3 sequence is 17 residues long. The CDR3 bases are TGTGCCAGTAGTATAGTCGGTCCTAATGGGGCCTACAATGAGCAGTTCTTC. This translates into CASSIVGPNGAYNEQFF.

By proportion, this clonotype is medium-sized. The V call is TRBV12-3 or TRBV12-4, the J call TRBJ2-5, with D unresolved. V gave up 7 bases and J gave up 2 bases, with 11 bases separating them. There are 13 residues in the CDR3. The CDR3 reads CASTPSEQETQYF. The CDR3 DNA reads as TGTGCCAGCACCCCAAGCGAGCAAGAGACCCAGTACTTC.

The table lists this clonotype with many counts. The chain uses TRBV6-1 and TRBJ2-1, with TRBD2 identical over 9 bases. CDR1 and CDR2 (germline): MNHNS, SASEGT. This CDR3 comprises 14 residues. J lost 5 bases, V lost 4 bases, and 3 bases had no gene match. The CDR3 DNA sequence: TGTGCCAGCAGTGCCAAGCGGGGGGACAATGAGCAGTTCTTC. It yields the protein CASSAKRGDNEQFF.

Ten or more counts support this clonotype. The gene calls are TRBV29-1 and TRBJ1-1; no clear D. Trimming shortened V by 2 bases and J by 5 bases, and 12 bases separated the two germline ends. This CDR3 comprises 13 residues. CDR1 and CDR2 from the germline V gene are SQVTM and ANQGSEA. CDR3 sequence: CSVEHPFWTEAFF. The CDR3 DNA is TGCAGCGTTGAACACCCCTTTTGGACTGAAGCTTTCTTT.

At least ten counts were recorded for this clonotype. The V and J genes are TRBV28 and TRBJ2-2; D is ambiguous. Trimming removed 3 bases at V and 6 bases at J, with 2 bases between. Germline CDR1 MDHEN, CDR2 SYDVKM. CDR3 length: 11 amino acids. The CDR3 loop reads CASSFAGELFF. CDR3 DNA sequence: TGTGCCAGCAGTTTTGCCGGGGAGCTGTTTTTT.

This chain links TRBV3-1 with TRBJ1-4; weak D call: TRBD1 (5 bases). The V end was cut by 4 bases, the J end by 4 bases, with 13 bases between. The V gene's germline CDR1 is LGHDT and CDR2 YNNKEL (reference sequence). The CDR3 is 15 residues long. The CDR3 sequence: CASSPLGGDNEKLFF. CDR3 nucleotides: TGTGCCAGCAGCCCTCTCGGGGGAGATAATGAAAAACTGTTTTTT.

By proportion, this clonotype is medium-sized. The chain recombines TRBV6-5 with TRBJ2-7, with TRBD2 as a possible D gene (6 bases). The CDR3 has 15 amino acids. CDR1 and CDR2 from the germline V gene are MNHEY and SVGAGI. The germline V and J ends were trimmed by 7 bases and 7 bases, with 23 bases remaining between them. The CDR3 sequence is CASIGSGTALSEQYF. In DNA, the CDR3 is TGTGCCAGCATCGGCTCCGGGACTGCCCTGAGTGAGCAGTACTTC.

This clonotype was found many times. The V and J genes are TRBV2 and TRBJ2-2, with 14 bases identical to TRBD2. The J segment lost 7 bases and the V segment lost 6 bases, leaving 10 bases of the junction unmatched. CDR3 length equals 17 residues. The germline V gene has CDR1 SNHLY and CDR2 FYNNEI. The CDR3 nucleotides are TGTGCCAGCAGAAAAGGACTAGCGGGGGGTTCGAACGGGGAGCTGTTTTTT. This gives the protein CASRKGLAGGSNGELFF.

This clonotype was found many times. The genes are TRBV13 and TRBJ2-3; D is perhaps TRBD2 (6 bases). Germline-derived CDR1 and CDR2 are PRHDT and FYEKMQ (reference sequence). V was clipped by 5 bases and J by 1 base, with 16 bases between them. This CDR3 has 16 amino acids. The chain's CDR3 is CASSPGPGGGTDTQYF. CDR3 nucleotide sequence: TGTGCCAGCAGCCCCGGTCCCGGAGGGGGCACAGATACGCAGTATTTT.

To note about this clonotype: Since a much larger clone is just one base distant, this may be a read error. V usage is TRBV4-3 and J usage is TRBJ2-6, with TRBD1 as a possible D gene (5 bases). The CDR3 is 14 amino acids. Germline CDR1 reads LGHNA; CDR2 reads YSLEER. CDR3 bases: TGCGCCAGCAGCCAAGGGGGCGAGGCCAACGTCCAGACTTTC. Amino acids: CASSQGGEANVQTF.

This clonotype was counted at least ten times. The chain links TRBV7-9 to TRBJ2-2, with D unclear. The CDR3 consists of 15 residues. Deletions cut 1 base from V and 1 base from J, with 7 bases between. Germline V gene sequence: CDR1 SEHNR, CDR2 FQNEAQ (reference sequence). CDR3 nucleotides: TGTGCCAGCAGCTTAGGAGCAGGGAACACCGGGGAGCTGTTTTTT. Translating it yields CASSLGAGNTGELFF.

This clonotype is judged medium-sized (0.01 to 0.1%). The chain has TRBV3-1 and TRBJ2-7; a weak D match, TRBD1 (5 bases). Per germline, CDR1 LGHDT and CDR2 YNNKEL (reference sequence). V gave up 3 bases and J gave up 3 bases, with 9 bases separating them. The CDR3 length is 13 residues. This CDR3 is CASSHRQSYEQYF. CDR3 DNA: TGTGCCAGCAGCCACCGACAGAGCTACGAGCAGTACTTC.

This clonotype was detected a few times. The chain uses TRBV9 and TRBJ1-5, with D uncertain. CDR3 size: 13 residues. Trimming shortened V by 0 bases and J by 4 bases, and 5 bases separated the two germline ends. Per germline, CDR1 SGDLS and CDR2 YYNGEE. The CDR3 is CASSVGENQPQHF. The CDR3 coding sequence is TGTGCCAGCAGCGTAGGGGAGAATCAGCCCCAGCATTTT.

Of note for this clonotype: With a much larger clone just one base away, this may be a read error. The V gene is TRBV11-2, the J gene TRBJ2-5; D gene ambiguous. The CDR3 consists of 14 residues. Trimming shortened V by 1 base and J by 5 bases, and 11 bases separated the two germline ends. Germline loops: CDR1 SGHAT, CDR2 FQNNGV. The CDR3 bases are TGTGCCAGCAGCTTAGGGCCAGAGCTGGAGACCCAGTACTTC. This encodes CASSLGPELETQYF.

By sample share, this clonotype is medium-sized (0.01 to 0.1%). The chain has TRBV6-2 or TRBV6-3 and TRBJ2-1; 11 nucleotides align to TRBD2. CDR1 is MNHEY, CDR2 SVGEGT, per germline. Unmatched junction bases numbered 18, after V lost 4 bases and J lost 13 bases. CDR3 length: 17 residues. The CDR3 loop reads CASSLGLAASPPREQFF. The DNA of the CDR3 is TGTGCCAGCAGTTTGGGACTAGCGGCTTCTCCCCCGAGAGAACAGTTCTTC.

Relative to its sample, this clonotype is medium-sized. This rearrangement joins TRBV6-5 to TRBJ1-2, with D maybe TRBD1 (6 bases). This CDR3 contains 14 residues. V was trimmed by 6 bases and J by 7 bases, leaving 18 bases between them. Germline V gene data show CDR1 as MNHEY and CDR2 as SVGAGI. The CDR3 DNA follows: TGTGCCAGCAGGACGCCTCTGGGGGCCGGTGGCTACACCTTC. As protein: CASRTPLGAGGYTF.